This TCR beta chain was documented in a study of early T cells in non-severe SARS-CoV-2 infection. Study overall: It was bulk RNA from unsorted whole blood that was sequenced, and the chains were unpaired.

In the library, individual cDNA molecules carried attached unique molecular identifiers. TCRdb reanalysed the 5' RACE reads using MiXCR and keeps one entry per CDR3 protein. The table has around 28,000 distinct CDR3 sequences, around 4.2% seen once; the top ten hold nearly 4.5%. The CDR3 spans 15 residues. Germline V lookup: CDR1 KGHDR, CDR2 SFDVKD. V was pared by 1 base and J by 8 bases, with 3 bases of the junction left unmatched. The table lists this clonotype with many counts. This chain connects TRBV24-1 to TRBJ2-1, with TRBD2 matching over 11 bases. The clonotype originates from an adult who was a healthcare worker with PCR-confirmed SARS-CoV-2 infection or an uninfected control (not recorded which). The sequencing input was whole blood. CDR3 nucleotides: TGTGCCACCAGTGATTTCACTAGCGGGAGCCATGAGCAGTTCTTC. It yields the protein CATSDFTSGSHEQFF.